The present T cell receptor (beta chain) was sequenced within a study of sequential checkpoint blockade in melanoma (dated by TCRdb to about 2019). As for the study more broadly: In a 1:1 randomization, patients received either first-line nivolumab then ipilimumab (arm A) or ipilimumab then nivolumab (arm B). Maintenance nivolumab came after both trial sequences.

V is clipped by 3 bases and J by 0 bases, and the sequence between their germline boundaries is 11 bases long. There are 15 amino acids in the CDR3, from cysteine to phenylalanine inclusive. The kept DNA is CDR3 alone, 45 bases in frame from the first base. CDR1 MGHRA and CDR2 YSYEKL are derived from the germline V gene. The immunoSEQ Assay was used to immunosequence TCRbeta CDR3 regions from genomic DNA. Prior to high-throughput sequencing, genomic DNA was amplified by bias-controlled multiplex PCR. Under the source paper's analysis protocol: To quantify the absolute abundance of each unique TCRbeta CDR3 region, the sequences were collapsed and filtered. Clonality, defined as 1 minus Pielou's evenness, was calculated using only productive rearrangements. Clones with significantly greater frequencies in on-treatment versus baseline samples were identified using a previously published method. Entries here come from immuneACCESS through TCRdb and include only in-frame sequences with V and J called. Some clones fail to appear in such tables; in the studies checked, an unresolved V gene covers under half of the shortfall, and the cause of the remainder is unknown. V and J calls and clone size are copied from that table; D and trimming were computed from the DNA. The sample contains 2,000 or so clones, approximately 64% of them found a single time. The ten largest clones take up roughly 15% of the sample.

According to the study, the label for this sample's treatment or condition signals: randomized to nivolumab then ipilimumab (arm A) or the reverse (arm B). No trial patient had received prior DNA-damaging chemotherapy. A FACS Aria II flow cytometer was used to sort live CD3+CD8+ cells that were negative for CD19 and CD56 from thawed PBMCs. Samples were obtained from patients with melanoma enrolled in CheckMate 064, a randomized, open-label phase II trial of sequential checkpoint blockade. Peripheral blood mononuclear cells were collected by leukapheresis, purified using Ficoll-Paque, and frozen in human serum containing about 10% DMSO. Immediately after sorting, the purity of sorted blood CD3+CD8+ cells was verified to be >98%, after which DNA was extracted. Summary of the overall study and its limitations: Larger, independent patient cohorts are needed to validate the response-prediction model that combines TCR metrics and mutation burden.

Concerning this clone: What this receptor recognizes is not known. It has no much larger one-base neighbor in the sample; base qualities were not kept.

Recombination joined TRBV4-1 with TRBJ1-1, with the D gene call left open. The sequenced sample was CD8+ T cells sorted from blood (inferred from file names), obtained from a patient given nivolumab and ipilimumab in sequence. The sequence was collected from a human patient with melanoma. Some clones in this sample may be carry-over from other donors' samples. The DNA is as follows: TGCGCCAGCAGCCAGAACTTATTAATGAACACTGAAGCTTTCTTT. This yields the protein CASSQNLLMNTEAFF.